The 30 T cell receptor beta chains in this list originate from one sample, sequenced in a study of T cell responses to AZD1222 COVID-19 vaccine. Repertoires were generated with immunoSEQ multiplex PCR, while TCRdb's copy carries only in-frame clones and drops some. Of around 140,000 clones in the sample, roughly 90% were seen once. The sequencing here drew on peripheral blood, taken 28 days after the second AZD1222 dose. These receptors were obtained from an adult who received the AZD1222 COVID-19 vaccine.

This chain connects TRBV13 to TRBJ2-7, with 7 bases fitting TRBD2. The ends lost 0 bases at V and 0 bases at J; junction bases unmatched: 11. The CDR3 is 18 amino acids. The germline V gene encodes CDR1 PRHDT and CDR2 FYEKMQ (reference sequence). For the CDR3, the DNA is TGTGCCAGCAGCTTAGGTGGGAGGGCCGGTCGGAGCTCCTACGAGCAGTACTTC. This translates into CASSLGGRAGRSSYEQYF.

A single count supports this clone. The chain links TRBV27 to TRBJ2-1, with a possible D match to TRBD1 (6 bases). The germline V gene encodes CDR1 MNHEY and CDR2 SMNVEV (reference sequence). V was shortened by 1 base and J by 5 bases, with 18 bases between the two germline ends. This CDR3 contains 17 residues. For the CDR3, the DNA is TGTGCCAGCAGTTTATGGTTTGGGACAACAGTCCACAATGAGCAGTTCTTC. Translating gives CASSLWFGTTVHNEQFF.

This clone has just one count. The chain combines TRBV28 with TRBJ1-1; TRBD1 might be the D (6 bases). V was trimmed by 6 bases and J by 1 base, leaving 15 bases between them. The CDR3 runs to 15 residues. Germline V CDR1 and CDR2: MDHEN, SYDVKM. The CDR3 sequence: CASSGQRLENTEAFF. CDR3 DNA sequence: TGTGCCAGCAGCGGACAGCGGCTAGAGAACACTGAAGCTTTCTTT.

V and J are TRBV7-2 and TRBJ1-1; D unresolved. CDR1 SGHTA and CDR2 FQGNSA come from the germline V gene. This CDR3 has 12 residues. Trimming stripped 3 bases from V and 2 bases from J, with 4 bases between. The CDR3 sequence is CASSFDNTEAFF. CDR3 nucleotides: TGTGCCAGCAGCTTCGACAACACTGAAGCTTTCTTT.

V usage is TRBV5-1 and J usage is TRBJ2-1; 8 bases line up with TRBD1. Per germline, CDR1 SGHRS and CDR2 YFSETQ. The V segment lost 0 bases and the J segment 0 bases; nucleotides outside the gene matches: 2. The CDR3 spans 16 residues. As DNA, the CDR3 is TGCGCCAGCAGCTTGGTCACAGGGGGCTCCTACAATGAGCAGTTCTTC. Translation gives CASSLVTGGSYNEQFF.

The sample holds one count of this clone. The chain recombines TRBV6-4 with TRBJ1-3, with D perhaps matching TRBD1 (5 bases). Germline CDR1 is MRHNA and CDR2 is SNTAGT. There are 18 residues in the CDR3. V lost 0 bases and J lost 3, with 18 bases in between. The CDR3 region is CASSDSNGHLRVGNTIYF. CDR3 DNA: TGTGCCAGCAGTGACTCGAATGGACACCTCAGAGTTGGAAACACCATATATTTT.

The chain links TRBV13 to TRBJ1-2; maybe TRBD1 (5 bases). Trimming cost V 5 bases and J 7 bases, with 23 bases left between them. The germline V gene has CDR1 PRHDT and CDR2 FYEKMQ (reference sequence). This CDR3 has 16 amino acids. The CDR3 DNA is TGTGCCAGCAGCCTCGCCCAGGGAGGACTAACGGGTGGCTACACCTTC. It is translated as CASSLAQGGLTGGYTF. The full variable domain, with the rest looked up from reference TRBV13 and TRBJ1-2, is AAGVIQSPRHLIKEKRETATLKCYPIPRHDTVYWYQQGPGQDPQFLISFYEKMQSDKGSIPDRFSAQQFSDYHSELNMSSLELGDSALYFCASSLAQGGLTGGYTFGSGTRLTVV.

This sequence joins TRBV6-5 and TRBJ1-6; 9 bases fit TRBD1. Germline V gene lookup returns CDR1 MNHEY and CDR2 SVGAGI. V lost 4 bases and J lost 10; bases outside the gene matches: 11. This CDR3 region has 16 residues. CDR3: CASSSGGGQGASPLHF. The DNA of the CDR3 is TGTGCCAGCAGTTCCGGTGGGGGACAGGGCGCCTCACCCCTCCACTTT.

The V call is TRBV4-1, the J call TRBJ2-1; 12 nucleotides align to TRBD2. The CDR3 loop spans 19 amino acids. Germline-derived CDR1 and CDR2 are MGHRA and YSYEKL. Germline trimming cut 3 bases from V and 2 bases from J; bases unmatched to any gene: 11. DNA for the CDR3: TGCGCCAGCAGCCATAGGCCTAGCGGGAGGGCCGGGACCTACAATGAGCAGTTCTTC. The encoded protein is CASSHRPSGRAGTYNEQFF.

The genes are TRBV6-5 and TRBJ1-4; D ambiguous. With 0 bases removed from V and 8 bases from J, the gap between germline ends came to 13 bases. The CDR3 is 15 amino acids. CDR1 is MNHEY, CDR2 SVGAGI, per germline. Here the CDR3 DNA reads TGTGCCAGCAGTTACTCGGGAAAAGCTGGGGAAAAACTGTTTTTT. It yields the protein CASSYSGKAGEKLFF.

The chain carries TRBV29-1 and TRBJ1-5; D not resolved. Looked up from germline, CDR1 is SQVTM and CDR2 is ANQGSEA. V gave up 6 bases and J gave up 1 base, with 10 bases separating them. The CDR3 runs to 13 residues. The CDR3 here is CSVSQDSNQPQHF. The CDR3, as DNA: TGCAGCGTGTCCCAGGACAGCAATCAGCCCCAGCATTTT.

CDR3 in amino acids: CASSLYPSQGYTF. The CDR3 DNA sequence: TGTGCCAGCAGTCTATACCCCTCCCAAGGCTACACCTTC. The chain employs TRBV27 and TRBJ1-2; D remains ambiguous. The CDR3 length is 13 residues. Germline V gives CDR1 MNHEY, CDR2 SMNVEV (reference sequence). V lost 5 bases to trimming and J lost 8 bases, with 15 bases between them.

The rearrangement uses TRBV21-1 and TRBJ1-2; the D call TRBD1 from the table was never checked on the DNA. TRBV21-1 represents a pseudogene. The CDR3 has 14 amino acids. DNA for the CDR3: TGTGCCAGCAGCCGAAAAGAGGGGGCGGGTGGCTACACCTTC. Translated: CASSRKEGAGGYTF.

The genes are TRBV5-6 and TRBJ1-6, with D perhaps TRBD1 (5 bases). V lost 4 bases, J lost 10 bases, and 15 bases lay in between. This CDR3 region has 14 residues. Germline CDR1 reads SGHDT; CDR2 reads YYEEEE. CDR3: CASSPASGGSPLHF. The CDR3 nucleotides read TGTGCCAGCAGCCCGGCCAGTGGGGGATCACCCCTCCACTTT.

The chain joins TRBV19 to TRBJ2-5, with D hard to call. The V end was cut by 1 base, the J end by 6 bases, with 12 bases between. The CDR3 runs 14 residues. Germline V lookup: CDR1 LNHDA, CDR2 SQIVND (reference sequence). CDR3 region: CASSIGTSPKTQYF. The CDR3 DNA follows: TGTGCCAGTAGTATAGGAACTTCCCCAAAGACCCAGTACTTC. The full variable domain, rest sourced from reference TRBV19 and TRBJ2-5, is DGGITQSPKYLFRKEGQNVTLSCEQNLNHDAMYWYRQDPGQGLRLIYYSQIVNDFQKGDIAEGYSVSREKKESFPLTVTSAQKNPTAFYLCASSIGTSPKTQYFGPGTRLLVL.

The V call is TRBV28, the J call TRBJ1-5, with 8 nucleotides matching TRBD1. Germline CDR1 reads MDHEN; CDR2 reads SYDVKM. The length of the CDR3 is 16 residues. After removal of 6 bases from V and 0 bases from J, the junction contained 7 bases not matched to a gene. The CDR3 coding sequence is TGTGCCAGCAGCCAACAGGGGGTCTATAGCAATCAGCCCCAGCATTTT. Translation gives CASSQQGVYSNQPQHF.

The J gene is TRBJ1-2, the V gene TRBV7-2; D is ambiguous. The germline V and J ends were trimmed by 5 bases and 1 base, with 11 bases remaining between them. The CDR3 totals 14 residues. Germline lookup yields CDR1 SGHTA and CDR2 FQGNSA. The CDR3 is CASSAQSGNYGYTF. The CDR3 nucleotides read TGTGCCAGCAGCGCCCAAAGCGGTAACTATGGCTACACCTTC. Filled out from reference TRBV7-2 and TRBJ1-2, the complete variable domain reads GAGVSQSPSNKVTEKGKDVELRCDPISGHTALYWYRQSLGQGLEFLIYFQGNSAPDKSGLPSDRFSAERTGGSVSTLTIQRTQQEDSAVYLCASSAQSGNYGYTFGSGTRLTVV.

As for this clone: Mismatch with germline at one junction end may stem from a read error. The rearrangement uses TRBV6-5 and TRBJ1-5; D is possibly TRBD1 (5 bases). Germline values: CDR1 MNHEY, CDR2 SVGAGI. The length of the CDR3 is 14 residues. CDR3 coding DNA: TGTGCCAGCAGGGGGCGCGTTAGCTATCAGCCCCAGCATTTT. Its protein is CASRGRVSYQPQHF.

The rearrangement uses TRBV14 and TRBJ2-6; the D is unclear. The CDR3 is 16 amino acids. V lost 1 base, J lost 1 base, and 8 bases lay in between. Germline CDR1 and CDR2: SGHDN and FVKESK. Here the CDR3 DNA reads TGTGCCAGCAGCCAAGTGTTTAATTCTGGGGCCAACGTCCTGACTTTC. It yields the protein CASSQVFNSGANVLTF.

This sequence joins TRBV6-2 or TRBV6-3 and TRBJ1-2; D gene unclear. The CDR3 consists of 12 residues. Germline V CDR1 and CDR2: MNHEY, SVGEGT. Trimming pared 4 bases from V and 5 bases from J, leaving 8 bases between. CDR3 sequence: CASSSGGYGYTF. The DNA of the CDR3 is TGTGCCAGCAGTTCCGGCGGGTATGGCTACACCTTC.

V is TRBV9 and J is TRBJ1-6, with D unclear. The CDR3 spans 12 residues. Trimming removed 3 bases at V and 7 bases at J, with 5 bases between. The germline V gene encodes CDR1 SGDLS and CDR2 YYNGEE. This chain's CDR3 is CASSAVNSPLHF. CDR3 nucleotide sequence: TGTGCCAGCAGCGCGGTGAATTCACCCCTCCACTTT.

The rearrangement joins TRBV6-2 or TRBV6-3 to TRBJ2-6; D is tentatively TRBD1 or TRBD2 (5 bases each). The germline V gene encodes CDR1 MNHEY and CDR2 SVGEGT. CDR3 size: 17 residues. V shed 4 bases and J shed 1 base, with 14 bases lying between them. CDR3 nucleotides: TGTGCCAGCAGTTCTGCCGGGACGGCTTCTGGGGCCAACGTCCTGACTTTC. Residues: CASSSAGTASGANVLTF.

This sequence joins TRBV5-1 and TRBJ1-6; TRBD1 agrees at 7 bases. The trim removed 4 bases at V and 7 bases at J, leaving 5 bases unmatched. The CDR3 runs to 14 residues. Germline loops: CDR1 SGHRS, CDR2 YFSETQ. DNA of the CDR3: TGCGCCAGCAGCAAGGGACAGCCGAATTCACCCCTCCACTTT. It is translated as CASSKGQPNSPLHF.

The rearrangement joins TRBV28 to TRBJ1-2, with 7 bases lining up with TRBD1. With V trimmed by 6 bases and J by 6 bases, 10 bases remained unmatched. Germline-derived CDR1 and CDR2 are MDHEN and SYDVKM. CDR3 size: 14 residues. The CDR3 nucleotides read TGTGCCAGCAGCCCCGGGAGGGGGCCGGATGGCTACACCTTC. This codes for CASSPGRGPDGYTF.

DNA of the CDR3: TGTGCCAGCAGCGTAACACCCAGCACGAACCTCGAGCTGTTTTTT. Translated: CASSVTPSTNLELFF. The rearrangement uses TRBV9 and TRBJ2-2, with D unresolved. From germline, CDR1 is SGDLS and CDR2 YYNGEE. The CDR3 spans 15 residues. V dropped 1 base and J dropped 11 bases, with 18 bases sitting between them. Variable domain in full (rest from reference TRBV9 and TRBJ2-2): DSGVTQTPKHLITATGQRVTLRCSPRSGDLSVYWYQQSLDQGLQFLIQYYNGEERAKGNILERFSAQQFPDLHSELNLSSLELGDSALYFCASSVTPSTNLELFFGEGSRLTVL.

This sequence joins TRBV19 and TRBJ1-5; D possibly corresponds to TRBD1 (6 bases). The germline V gene has CDR1 LNHDA and CDR2 SQIVND (reference sequence). Trimming stripped 7 bases from V and 6 bases from J, with 13 bases between. This CDR3 comprises 13 residues. CDR3 nucleotides: TGTGCCAGTAATTGGCTGACAGGTCAGCCCCAGCATTTT. Protein product: CASNWLTGQPQHF.

The CDR3 DNA follows: TGTGCCAGCAGTCAATGGGGTAAGGGGCAGTACTTC. Amino acid sequence: CASSQWGKGQYF. The chain employs TRBV3-1 (or the pseudogene TRBV3-2) and TRBJ2-7; D remains ambiguous. From germline, CDR1 is LGHDT and CDR2 YNNKEL (reference sequence). With 6 bases removed from V and 9 bases from J, the gap between germline ends came to 15 bases. The CDR3 has 12 amino acids.

The chain recombines TRBV6-1 with TRBJ2-1; D uncertain. Germline loops: CDR1 MNHNS, CDR2 SASEGT. Deletions cut 1 base from V and 5 bases from J, with 6 bases between. The CDR3 is made up of 13 amino acids. Here the CDR3 DNA reads TGTGCCAGCAGTGAAGACGCCAACAATGAGCAGTTCTTC. Amino acids: CASSEDANNEQFF.

This clone appeared a single time. The V gene is TRBV28, the J gene TRBJ1-2; D perhaps matches TRBD1 (5 bases). V was trimmed by 10 bases and J by 4 bases, leaving 16 bases between them. This CDR3 region has 13 residues. Germline V gene data show CDR1 as MDHEN and CDR2 as SYDVKM. CDR3 nucleotides: TGTGCCACCCAACCGGCAGGGACCTATGGCTACACCTTC. Translating gives CATQPAGTYGYTF.

V and J are TRBV3-1 (or the pseudogene TRBV3-2) and TRBJ1-1, with D possibly TRBD1 on 5 matching bases. V lost 4 bases to trimming and J lost 4 bases, with 10 bases between them. The germline gives CDR1 LGHDT, CDR2 YNNKEL (reference sequence). The CDR3 loop spans 13 amino acids. The CDR3 nucleotides are TGTGCCAGCAGCCTCCGACAGACCACTGAAGCTTTCTTT. Translation gives CASSLRQTTEAFF.